This is a list of T cell receptor beta chains from one sample in a study of cytomegalovirus exposure and HLA in healthy donors. The assay was immunoSEQ multiplex PCR, and TCRdb's table has in-frame clones only and misses some. The table has around 92,000 clones, around 81% seen once. The sample taken for sequencing was PBMCs. All receptors come from a female donor in good health and CMV-seropositive. The CDR3 runs from the conserved cysteine through the conserved F or W. Each record gives: V gene, J gene, D gene, clone size, CDR3 protein, CDR3 DNA. D genes are given only for firm matches. The size of a clone is reported for some rows only, either as once, few or many, or as a class for expanded clones.

>TRBV7-8|TRBJ2-4|.|.
CASSLELAKNIQYF
TGTGCCAGCAGCTTAGAACTAGCTAAAAACATTCAGTACTTC
>TRBV7-9|TRBJ2-7|TRBD2|few
CSSSSSGSSYEQYF
TGTTCCAGCAGCTCTAGCGGTAGCTCCTACGAGCAGTACTTC
>TRBV7-9|TRBJ1-6|.|.
CASSLAGQTLHF
TGTGCCAGCAGTCTAGCGGGGCAGACTCTCCACTTT
>TRBV12-5|TRBJ2-7|.|.
CASGLEGQLYEQYF
TGTGCTAGTGGTTTGGAAGGACAGCTCTACGAGCAGTACTTC
>TRBV2|TRBJ2-7|.|.
CASSERLTYSYEQYF
TGTGCCAGCAGTGAAAGACTAACCTACTCCTACGAGCAGTACTTC
>TRBV19|TRBJ2-1|TRBD2|few
CASSSTLRLAGSYNEQFF
TGTGCCAGTAGTTCCACCCTACGACTAGCGGGGTCCTACAATGAGCAGTTCTTC
>TRBV5-1|TRBJ1-5|TRBD1|once
CASSPDRATQPQHF
TGCGCCAGCAGCCCGGACAGGGCAACTCAGCCCCAGCATTTT
>TRBV19|TRBJ2-7|.|.
CASSIIGGAYEQYF
TGTGCCAGTAGTATAATCGGGGGAGCCTACGAGCAGTACTTC
>TRBV2|TRBJ2-5|.|.
CASSEAHFARWETQYF
TGTGCCAGCAGTGAAGCGCATTTCGCGAGATGGGAGACCCAGTACTTC
>TRBV7-9|TRBJ1-2|TRBD1|.
CSSSADSGTASNYGYTF
TGTTCCAGCAGCGCAGACTCCGGGACAGCTTCTAACTATGGCTACACCTTC
>TRBV28|TRBJ1-1|TRBD1|.
CASSFYRQGAEAFF
TGTGCCAGCAGTTTTTACCGGCAGGGGGCGGAAGCTTTCTTT
>TRBV5-6|TRBJ1-5|TRBD1|.
CASSLGTGSNQPQHF
TGTGCCAGCAGCCTTGGGACAGGGAGCAATCAGCCCCAGCATTTT
>TRBV6-1|TRBJ2-3|TRBD1|.
CASSDGQGYTDTQYF
TGTGCCAGCAGTGACGGACAGGGTTACACAGATACGCAGTATTTT
>TRBV28|TRBJ1-3|TRBD1|.
CASSWDRGSVSGNTIYF
TGTGCCAGCAGTTGGGACAGGGGATCAGTCTCTGGAAACACCATATATTTT
>TRBV15|TRBJ1-4|.|.
CATSRAGVWEKLFF
TGTGCCACCAGCAGGGCGGGGGTGTGGGAAAAACTGTTTTTT
>TRBV18|TRBJ2-5|TRBD1|.
CASSPRTGEETQYF
TGTGCCAGCTCACCGAGAACAGGGGAAGAGACCCAGTACTTC
>TRBV9|TRBJ2-7|TRBD2|few
CASSPGTSASYEQYF
TGTGCCAGCAGCCCCGGGACTAGCGCCTCCTACGAGCAGTACTTC
>TRBV28|TRBJ1-1|.|.
CASSLSVGGPIHEAFF
TGTGCCAGCAGTTTAAGTGTCGGGGGTCCTATACATGAAGCTTTCTTT
>TRBV2|TRBJ2-5|.|few
CASRTGLGETQYF
TGTGCCAGCAGAACAGGGTTGGGCGAGACCCAGTACTTC
>TRBV7-9|TRBJ2-3|TRBD2|.
CASSLTSGLTDTQYF
TGTGCCAGCAGCTTAACTAGCGGCCTCACAGATACGCAGTATTTT
>TRBV28|TRBJ2-7|.|.
CATGGHEQYF
TGTGCCACGGGGGGCCACGAGCAGTACTTC
>TRBV7-6|TRBJ1-1|TRBD1|.
CASSQGGRTEAFF
TGTGCCAGCAGCCAGGGGGGACGGACTGAAGCTTTCTTT
>TRBV4-1|TRBJ1-2|TRBD1|.
CASSQGVTGERGYTF
TGCGCCAGCAGCCAAGGGGTGACAGGGGAGAGAGGCTACACCTTC
>TRBV18|TRBJ1-1|TRBD1|.
CASSPLSQLGTGMNTEAFF
TGTGCCAGCTCGCCCCTCTCTCAACTCGGGACAGGGATGAACACTGAAGCTTTCTTT
>TRBV11-2|TRBJ1-2|TRBD1|.
CASNSGQGASRYGYTF
TGTGCCAGCAACTCTGGACAGGGGGCGTCTAGGTATGGCTACACCTTC
>TRBV28|TRBJ2-5|.|.
CASSSPPIQETQYF
TGTGCCAGCAGTTCCCCACCTATCCAAGAGACCCAGTACTTC
>TRBV28|TRBJ1-4|TRBD1|few
CASTLSGQGEEKLFF
TGTGCCAGCACTCTTAGTGGACAGGGCGAAGAAAAACTGTTTTTT
>TRBV2|TRBJ2-7|.|.
CASRRTEGSYEQYF
TGTGCCAGCCGAAGGACCGAGGGATCCTACGAGCAGTACTTC
>TRBV27|TRBJ2-1|.|.
CASSFSPGYSSYNEQFF
TGTGCCAGCAGTTTCAGCCCGGGATATAGCTCCTACAATGAGCAGTTCTTC
>TRBV9|TRBJ2-5|TRBD2|once
CASSEGLAFQETQYF
TGTGCCAGCAGCGAAGGACTAGCTTTCCAAGAGACCCAGTACTTC
>TRBV2|TRBJ2-1|TRBD2|.
CARSGGTGTSGGSSYNEQFF
TGTGCCAGATCGGGAGGGACCGGGACTAGCGGGGGGAGCTCCTACAATGAGCAGTTCTTC
>TRBV6-5|TRBJ2-7|.|.
CASSLRRAYEQYF
TGTGCCAGCAGCCTTCGGCGGGCCTACGAGCAGTACTTC
>TRBV7-9|TRBJ1-1|.|.
CASSFRGGSNTEAFF
TGTGCCAGCAGCTTTCGGGGAGGATCGAACACTGAAGCTTTCTTT
>TRBV4-2|TRBJ1-2|TRBD1|.
CASSPTGGSYGYTF
TGTGCCAGCAGCCCCACAGGGGGTTCCTATGGCTACACCTTC
>TRBV5-4|TRBJ2-2|TRBD1|.
CASSPTGQGNTGELFF
TGTGCCAGCAGCCCAACGGGACAGGGGAACACCGGGGAGCTGTTTTTT
>TRBV6-1|TRBJ1-5|TRBD1|.
CASSVTGGFGNQPQHF
TGTGCCAGCAGTGTTACAGGGGGCTTTGGCAATCAGCCCCAGCATTTT
>TRBV5-1|TRBJ1-4|TRBD1|.
CASSLDRGQTTNEKLFF
TGCGCCAGCAGCTTAGACAGGGGCCAAACAACTAATGAAAAACTGTTTTTT
>TRBV5-1|TRBJ1-5|.|.
CASSQPGDNQPQHF
TGCGCCAGCAGCCAACCGGGTGACAATCAGCCCCAGCATTTT
>TRBV15|TRBJ2-3|TRBD1|.
CATSKRTGSTDTQYF
TGTGCCACCAGCAAACGGACAGGGAGCACAGATACGCAGTATTTT
>TRBV10-2|TRBJ2-2|TRBD2|.
CASRGTSGPNTGELFF
TGCGCCAGCAGAGGGACTAGCGGGCCTAACACCGGGGAGCTGTTTTTT
>TRBV7-3|TRBJ2-6|.|few
CASSLGGRISGANVLTF
TGTGCCAGCAGCTTAGGGGGCAGGATCTCTGGGGCCAACGTCCTGACTTTC
>TRBV27|TRBJ2-7|TRBD1|.
CASSLGQGGAEQYF
TGTGCCAGCAGTTTGGGACAGGGAGGAGCCGAGCAGTACTTC
>TRBV27|TRBJ1-1|.|.
CASSLGADYTEAFF
TGTGCCAGCAGTTTAGGGGCAGATTACACTGAAGCTTTCTTT
>TRBV25-1|TRBJ2-3|.|.
CASTPSGTPSTDTQYF
TGTGCCAGCACCCCATCCGGGACTCCTAGCACAGATACGCAGTATTTT
>TRBV11-2|TRBJ1-3|.|.
CASSDIWGGGNTIYF
TGTGCCAGCAGCGATATTTGGGGGGGAGGAAACACCATATATTTT
>TRBV4-2|TRBJ2-7|.|.
CASRDSASSYEQYF
TGTGCCAGCAGAGACAGCGCCAGCTCCTACGAGCAGTACTTC
>TRBV7-6|TRBJ2-5|.|.
CASSLVAGKETQYF
TGTGCCAGCAGCTTAGTGGCAGGGAAAGAGACCCAGTACTTC
>TRBV11-2|TRBJ1-5|.|.
CASSPNPQGRLSDQPQHF
TGTGCCAGCAGCCCGAATCCCCAGGGCAGGCTGTCTGATCAGCCCCAGCATTTT
>TRBV2|TRBJ1-2|.|.
CASPRDTSLQGYTF
TGTGCCAGCCCTCGGGACACATCCCTCCAAGGCTACACCTTC
>TRBV12-5|TRBJ1-1|TRBD1|.
CASKQGLDTEAFF
TGTGCTAGCAAACAGGGGTTGGACACTGAAGCTTTCTTT
>TRBV10-3|TRBJ2-5|.|.
CAISGSRDQETQYF
TGTGCCATCAGTGGGAGCAGGGACCAAGAGACCCAGTACTTC